A selection of T cell receptor beta chains follows, all from one sample in a study of CD8+ T cells in alopecia areata. Using immunoSEQ multiplex PCR, the repertoire was profiled, and TCRdb retains in-frame clones only, with some absent. The repertoire consists of under 85,000 clones, with about 45% occurring once and the leading ten covering 17%. Material: CD8+ T cells sorted from blood, obtained at week 0. These receptors originate from a human donor with alopecia areata. Both conserved end residues are part of each CDR3. A D gene is named only where the DNA matches it firmly. Part of the rows lack a size; the others show once, few, many or a class for expanded clones.

V gene	D gene	J gene	clone size	CDR3 protein	CDR3 DNA
TRBV6-1	NA	TRBJ2-2	NA	CASKSGELFF	TGTGCCAGCAAGTCCGGGGAGCTGTTTTTT
TRBV7-6	NA	TRBJ2-7	few	CASSLTDSYEQYF	TGTGCCAGCAGCCTGACAGATTCCTACGAGCAGTACTTC
TRBV19	TRBD1	TRBJ1-5	NA	CASSDRAPNQPQHF	TGTGCCAGTAGTGACAGGGCTCCCAATCAGCCCCAGCATTTT
TRBV27	NA	TRBJ2-7	NA	CASRPRGGRAYEQYF	TGTGCCAGCCGTCCCAGGGGAGGGCGGGCATACGAGCAGTACTTC
TRBV27	NA	TRBJ2-7	medium-sized	CASSSPARGSYEQYF	TGTGCCAGCAGTTCCCCTGCGCGGGGCTCCTACGAGCAGTACTTC
TRBV19	TRBD2	TRBJ2-7	NA	CASALAGGSYEQYF	TGTGCCAGCGCACTAGCGGGAGGATCCTACGAGCAGTACTTC
TRBV6-4	NA	TRBJ2-1	NA	CASSAEFNEQFF	TGTGCCAGCAGTGCAGAATTCAATGAGCAGTTCTTC
TRBV19	NA	TRBJ1-1	few	CASSVGRNTEAFF	TGTGCCAGTAGCGTGGGACGCAACACTGAAGCTTTCTTT
TRBV27	TRBD2	TRBJ2-3	NA	CASSLRLAGTDTQYF	TGTGCCAGCAGTTTAAGACTAGCGGGGACAGATACGCAGTATTTT
TRBV2	TRBD2	TRBJ2-5	few	CASSDTSGSETQYF	TGTGCCAGCAGTGACACTAGCGGGAGTGAGACCCAGTACTTC
TRBV4-1	NA	TRBJ1-5	NA	CASSQVGKIQPQHF	TGCGCCAGCAGCCAAGTGGGTAAGATTCAGCCCCAGCATTTT
TRBV5-6	NA	TRBJ1-1	many	CASSLMVASGTLNTEAFF	TGTGCCAGCAGCTTGATGGTGGCTTCCGGGACACTGAACACTGAAGCTTTCTTT
TRBV19	NA	TRBJ1-1	few	CASSISNTANTEAFF	TGTGCCAGTAGTATAAGTAACACAGCGAACACTGAAGCTTTCTTT
TRBV4-2	NA	TRBJ2-7	NA	CASSPGSVGYEQYF	TGTGCCAGCAGCCCCGGGAGCGTAGGGTACGAGCAGTACTTC
TRBV27	NA	TRBJ1-2	few	CASSPGRYYGYTF	TGTGCCAGCAGTCCGGGACGGTACTATGGCTACACCTTC
TRBV27	NA	TRBJ2-3	NA	CASSSRLDRATDTQYF	TGTGCCAGCAGTTCCCGCTTGGACAGAGCCACAGATACGCAGTATTTT
TRBV11-2	NA	TRBJ2-5	NA	CASRTALGGLETQYF	TGTGCCAGCAGGACGGCTTTAGGGGGTTTAGAGACCCAGTACTTC
TRBV7-9	NA	TRBJ1-4	NA	CASSLPPTGTTNEKLFF	TGTGCCAGCAGCCTACCCCCGACAGGAACAACTAATGAAAAACTGTTTTTT
TRBV29-1	NA	TRBJ2-5	few	CSATDTTEKETQYF	TGCAGCGCTACAGACACGACAGAGAAAGAGACCCAGTACTTC
TRBV29-1	NA	TRBJ1-2	few	CSVEMAGLRAYGYTF	TGCAGCGTTGAAATGGCAGGGTTACGCGCTTATGGCTACACCTTC